This TCR beta chain derives from a study of identical twins. Overall study findings and caveats: Zero-insertion analyses could be partly confounded by invariant MAIT and iNKT cells.

This clonotype has just a few counts. Its target is unknown. MiXCR, run by TCRdb on the 5' RACE reads, gives a single entry per CDR3 protein. The sample consists of 1.5 million to 2 million distinct CDR3 sequences, roughly a third of them appearing once. This TCR was sampled from a newborn girl in good health. Sequencing input: cord blood.

The DNA for the CDR3 is TGCGCCAGCAGCCTCCATGCTGCGGACACTACCGGCAATCAGCCCCAGCATTTT. Protein: CASSLHAADTTGNQPQHF. The V call is TRBV4-1, the J call TRBJ1-5, with D tentatively TRBD1 (5 bases). The CDR3 sequence is 18 residues long. The V end lost 4 bases, the J end lost 2 bases, and 21 bases lay between the germline ends. Germline CDR1 reads MGHRA; CDR2 reads YSYEKL.